The T cell receptor (beta chain) under discussion was sequenced for a study of T cells in Graves' hyperthyroidism and ophthalmopathy. What was amplified from RNA transcripts were TCR beta CDR3 regions. The HTBI primer set served for first-round RT-PCR of the TCR CDR3. One entry per CDR3 protein, called by TCRdb with MiXCR from the multiplex PCR reads. The table shows 300,000 to 450,000 distinct CDR3 sequences, with around 13% occurring only once. This clonotype was counted many times. No antigen is known for it. This CDR3 is 15 amino acids long. Germline V gene sequence: CDR1 SGHTS, CDR2 YDEGEE. Trimming took 2 bases from V and 5 from J; bases not matched to a gene: 6. Study findings and constraints: Blood also carried most thyroid clonotypes expanded above 0.001.

The chain has TRBV5-8 and TRBJ1-5; 8 bases agree with TRBD1. Source material: blood. The sequence was obtained from a young woman with Graves' hyperthyroidism. The CDR3 nucleotides are TGTGCCAGCAGCTTCCGACAGGGGCGTCATCAGCCCCAGCATTTT. Translating gives CASSFRQGRHQPQHF.